The 8 T cell receptor beta chains reported below all come from one sample, sequenced in a study of T-cell memory formation after mild COVID-19. TCRdb re-derived calls from the 5' RACE reads in MiXCR, one entry per CDR3 protein. The sample holds roughly 510,000 distinct CDR3 sequences, 17% seen once. Material: PBMCs or a T cell subset sorted from them (not recorded which). These receptors originate from an adult woman who had mild COVID-19 (a few samples of this study predate the infection). Cell type and time point are not known.

The V call is TRBV24-1, the J call TRBJ2-2; D is unresolved. CDR3 size: 16 residues. V lost 4 bases, J lost 0 bases, and 11 bases lay in between. CDR1 KGHDR and CDR2 SFDVKD come from the germline V gene. The CDR3 coding sequence is TGTGCCACCAGTGACCTAGGGATCTCGAACACCGGGGAGCTGTTTTTT. Protein sequence: CATSDLGISNTGELFF.

This clonotype appeared a few times. The chain has TRBV6-2 or TRBV6-3 and TRBJ1-5, with no clear D. V was trimmed by 8 bases and J by 2 bases, leaving 7 bases between them. This CDR3 has 12 amino acids. Germline values: CDR1 MNHEY, CDR2 SVGEGT. CDR3 amino acids: CASGRGNQPQHF. The CDR3 region has the DNA TGTGCCAGCGGCCGGGGCAATCAGCCCCAGCATTTT.

The CDR3 DNA reads as TGTGCCAGTAGTGCCCACAGGGATAATCAGCCCCAGCATTTT. Protein product: CASSAHRDNQPQHF. The chain joins TRBV19 to TRBJ1-5, with a weak D call TRBD1 (6 bases). The CDR3 loop spans 14 amino acids. Germline CDR1 is LNHDA and CDR2 is SQIVND (reference sequence). With 5 bases removed from V and 4 bases from J, the gap between germline ends came to 12 bases.

The chain carries TRBV7-2 and TRBJ2-3, with 12 bases identical to TRBD2. The CDR3 loop spans 17 amino acids. From germline, CDR1 is SGHTA and CDR2 FQGNSA. V trimming: 5 bases; J trimming: 5 bases; junction bases outside the gene matches: 11. The CDR3 DNA is TGTGCCAGCAGCCCCCGGACTAGCGGGGTGGTGGGAGATACGCAGTATTTT. As protein: CASSPRTSGVVGDTQYF.

The V call is TRBV24-1, the J call TRBJ2-3; 9 nucleotides align to TRBD2. The CDR3 covers 14 residues. Germline V gives CDR1 KGHDR, CDR2 SFDVKD. Germline trimming cut 8 bases from V and 5 bases from J; bases unmatched to any gene: 7. CDR3 residues: CATTSGINEDTQYF. DNA for the CDR3: TGTGCCACCACTAGCGGGATTAACGAAGATACGCAGTATTTT.

The V gene is TRBV29-1, the J gene TRBJ1-1; 7 positions agree with TRBD1. This CDR3 is 15 amino acids long. The V gene end was trimmed by 6 bases and the J gene end by 1 base; junction bases not matched to a gene: 11. Looked up from germline, CDR1 is SQVTM and CDR2 is ANQGSEA. The CDR3 DNA reads as TGCAGCGTGACCGGGACAGCAAGGAGGAACACTGAAGCTTTCTTT. It translates to CSVTGTARRNTEAFF.

This chain links TRBV6-5 with TRBJ1-6; D is ambiguous. Germline V gene data show CDR1 as MNHEY and CDR2 as SVGAGI. V lost 9 bases and J lost 0, with 12 bases in between. The CDR3 extends over 15 amino acids. The CDR3 nucleotides are TGTGCCAGTACCGAGACTAGCTCCTATAATTCACCCCTCCACTTT. This codes for CASTETSSYNSPLHF.

The chain is built from TRBV7-8 and TRBJ1-5; D gene ambiguous. The V gene's germline CDR1 is SGHVS and CDR2 FQNEAQ. This CDR3 comprises 13 residues. Trimming took off 5 bases at V and 2 bases at J, with 7 bases between the two ends. This CDR3 reads CASSGSGNQPQHF. CDR3 coding DNA: TGTGCCAGCAGCGGCTCTGGCAATCAGCCCCAGCATTTT.